This T cell receptor beta chain was captured in a study of CD8 T cells in Susac syndrome. About the research overall: There were Susac syndrome patients who were therapy-naive at blood draw, others on corticosteroids, and others on intravenous immunoglobulin alone.

With 2 bases removed from V and 4 bases from J, the gap between germline ends came to 11 bases. CDR1 MNHNY and CDR2 SVGAGI come from the germline V gene (reference sequence). CDR3 length: 15 residues. Random hexamers were used to reverse transcribe about 0.45 to 1 ug of RNA. Amplification of TCR beta CDR3 by immunoSEQ multiplex PCR spanned 54 Vbeta and 13 Jbeta. TCRdb reprocessed the immunoSEQ multiplex PCR reads with MiXCR, giving one entry per CDR3 protein. This table holds about 120,000 distinct CDR3 sequences, 90% to 95% found once. TCR beta was sequenced from blood CD8+ and CD4+ T cells. The CD8+ and CD4+ T cells were negatively isolated, with the TEMRA cells enriched by FACS.

The sequence was obtained from a human donor with Susac syndrome. Input material: CD8+ T cells from PBMCs. This chain links TRBV6-6 with TRBJ2-2; D perhaps matches TRBD1 (5 bases). CDR3 sequence reads: CASSYGAGRTGELFF. CDR3 coding DNA: TGTGCCAGCAGTTACGGGGCAGGGCGCACCGGGGAGCTGTTTTTT.